This T cell receptor (beta chain) comes out of a study of blood T cell repertoires in COVID-19. Study-wide context: Specimens from acute and convalescent COVID-19 originated in the United States, Italy and Spain. Sources were T cells, B-cell-depleted T cells, or PBMCs; the material itself was cDNA or gDNA.

This table comes from immunoSEQ multiplex PCR, and its TCRdb copy is limited to in-frame clones, with some not included. The sample lists about 240,000 clones, more than 75% seen once, with over 6% in the top ten. Germline CDR1 and CDR2: SGHTA and FQGNSA. This CDR3 comprises 14 residues. V was pared by 5 bases and J by 1 base, with 12 bases between. Sequenced sample: peripheral blood. This receptor was taken from an older woman with active or convalescent COVID-19. The chain links TRBV7-2 to TRBJ2-7, with D possibly being TRBD2 (5 bases). This chain's CDR3 is CASSVLVRSYEQYF. CDR3 nucleotide sequence: TGTGCCAGCAGCGTACTAGTTCGGTCCTACGAGCAGTACTTC.